This TCR beta chain came from a study of Ad26.COV2.S vaccination and SARS-CoV-2 variants. Measured with immunoSEQ multiplex PCR; TCRdb has only the in-frame clones, and not every one. In the table there are some 290,000 clones, over 80% of which are singletons. The V gene's germline CDR1 is SGHAT and CDR2 FQNNGV. The V and J ends lost 5 bases and 0 bases, in that order; junction bases with no gene match: 14. There are 19 residues in the CDR3. This clone was counted between two and nine times. Treatment given: about 20 received Ad26.COV2.S at low or high dose, single or two shots; roughly five received placebo; per-sample allocation not given. Sample collection was performed on day 63 after the first vaccine or placebo injection.

V and J are TRBV11-2 and TRBJ2-1, with 9 bases identical to TRBD2. The specimen comprised peripheral blood, sampled in a trial of Ad26.COV2.S vaccine versus placebo. The receptor was isolated from a person between 18 and 60 years old who received the Ad26.COV2.S COVID-19 vaccine or a placebo. The CDR3: CASSRRVAGAVSSYNEQFF. As DNA, the CDR3 is TGTGCCAGCAGCCGCCGGGTAGCGGGGGCCGTTAGCTCCTACAATGAGCAGTTCTTC.